These 14 T cell receptor beta chains were all obtained from the same sample, sequenced in a study of human T cells and chemical hapten exposure. TCRdb reprocessed the RACE reads via MiXCR and lists one record per CDR3 protein. The data hold about 380,000 distinct CDR3 sequences, with roughly 4.6% observed a single time. Time point reported: pre-sensitization, week 0. As for treatment: therapeutic diphenylcyclopropenone sensitization with weekly scalp DPC. The input for sequencing was whole blood, taken in connection with sensitization to the hapten diphenylcyclopropenone (DPC). These receptors originate from a woman in her fifties or sixties with alopecia areata. Some clones in this sample may be carry-over from other donors' samples.

This clonotype showed up just a few times. J is TRBJ2-4 and V is TRBV4-1, with D hard to call. Germline CDR1 MGHRA, CDR2 YSYEKL. Between the trimmed V and J ends, which lost 1 base and 0 bases, there was a span of 13 bases. The CDR3 has 17 amino acids. The CDR3 DNA is TGCGCCAGCAGCCAAGTTGGGCTCCTAATAGCCAAAAACATTCAGTACTTC. Residues: CASSQVGLLIAKNIQYF.

In its sample, this clonotype was seen a few times. CDR3 in DNA: TGTGCCAGCAGCTTGCCCGGGGTGCAGCCCCAGCATTTT. Translation gives CASSLPGVQPQHF. V usage is TRBV5-6 and J usage is TRBJ1-5; D unclear. Trimming removed 1 base at V and 7 bases at J, with 9 bases between. CDR3 length: 13 residues. Germline V gene sequence: CDR1 SGHDT, CDR2 YYEEEE.

The chain recombines TRBV6-5 with TRBJ1-1, with TRBD1 identical over 8 bases. The CDR3 covers 14 residues. Germline V gene data show CDR1 as MNHEY and CDR2 as SVGAGI. V trimming: 3 bases; J trimming: 5 bases; junction bases outside the gene matches: 5. The CDR3 DNA follows: TGTGCCAGCAGTTATACGACAGGGGTGACTGAAGCTTTCTTT. This encodes CASSYTTGVTEAFF.

This clonotype has at least ten counts. This chain uses TRBV7-2 with TRBJ1-6, with TRBD1 matching 7 bases. The germline V gene has CDR1 SGHTA and CDR2 FQGNSA. Unmatched junction bases numbered 10, after V lost 4 bases and J lost 10 bases. This CDR3 has 15 residues. CDR3 coding DNA: TGTGCCAGCAGCTCAGGGACAGCCCGGGGCTCACCCCTCCACTTT. Translation: CASSSGTARGSPLHF.

This clonotype appeared many times. The CDR3 nucleotides are TGTGCCACCAGGGAGACAGGGGATACCAACGTCCTGACTTTC. Translated: CATRETGDTNVLTF. The chain links TRBV24-1 to TRBJ2-6, with TRBD1 matching 8 bases. The trim removed 7 bases at V and 8 bases at J, leaving 6 bases unmatched. CDR3 size: 14 residues. Per germline, CDR1 KGHDR and CDR2 SFDVKD.

The chain employs TRBV12-3 or TRBV12-4 and TRBJ1-5; TRBD1 might be the D (6 bases). V lost 5 bases and J 2 bases, leaving 13 bases between the germline ends. This CDR3 spans 15 amino acids. The DNA for the CDR3 is TGTGCCAGCAGTGTCGAGGGGGTCCGCAATCAGCCCCAGCATTTT. It codes for CASSVEGVRNQPQHF.

This clonotype occurred a few times. The chain employs TRBV3-1 and TRBJ2-1, with 9 nucleotides matching TRBD1. The junction had 7 bases not matched to a gene; V was cut back by 4 bases and J by 6 bases. Germline-derived CDR1 and CDR2 are LGHDT and YNNKEL (reference sequence). The CDR3 extends over 15 amino acids. The CDR3 sequence is CASSLTGGAPNEQFF. In nucleotides, the CDR3 is TGTGCCAGCAGCCTTACAGGGGGCGCCCCCAATGAGCAGTTCTTC.

J is TRBJ1-2 and V is TRBV27; a weak D match, TRBD1 (5 bases). Between the trimmed V and J ends, which lost 7 bases and 7 bases, there was a span of 22 bases. Per the germline V gene, CDR1 is MNHEY and CDR2 is SMNVEV (reference sequence). The CDR3 is 15 residues long. CDR3 sequence: CASKKAGGRKSGYTF. The CDR3 DNA is TGTGCCAGCAAAAAGGCGGGGGGACGGAAGAGTGGCTACACCTTC.

This sequence joins TRBV2 and TRBJ1-5, with unresolved D. V lost 6 bases and J 5 bases, leaving 8 bases between the germline ends. The CDR3 is 12 amino acids. Germline-derived CDR1 and CDR2 are SNHLY and FYNNEI. CDR3 DNA: TGTGCCAGCAGCGACCATTATCAGCCCCAGCATTTT. Translating gives CASSDHYQPQHF. The variable domain in full, completed from reference TRBV2 and TRBJ1-5, reads EPEVTQTPSHQVTQMGQEVILRCVPISNHLYFYWYRQILGQKVEFLVSFYNNEISEKSEIFDDQFSVERPDGSNFTLKIRSTKLEDSAMYFCASSDHYQPQHFGDGTRLSIL.

In this sample, this clonotype turned up many times. The chain couples TRBV12-3 or TRBV12-4 to TRBJ2-1, with D possibly being TRBD1 (6 bases). CDR3 size: 15 residues. Trimming took 6 bases from V and 5 from J, leaving 17 bases between them. The CDR3 bases are TGTGCCAGCAGCTCCCCCCGGACAGACCACAATGAGCAGTTCTTC. It specifies CASSSPRTDHNEQFF.

This clonotype was detected many times. This sequence joins TRBV29-1 and TRBJ1-2; D not resolved. This CDR3 is 9 amino acids long. CDR1 and CDR2 from the germline V gene are SQVTM and ANQGSEA. V was shortened by 3 bases and J by 4 bases, with 0 bases between the two germline ends. CDR3 DNA sequence: TGCAGCGTTGACTATGGCTACACCTTC. This gives the protein CSVDYGYTF.

This clonotype occurred a few times. The chain is built from TRBV5-4 and TRBJ1-1; no reliable D call. The CDR3 is 16 amino acids. Between the trimmed V and J ends, which lost 3 bases and 1 base, there was a span of 16 bases. Germline V CDR1 and CDR2: SGHNT, YYREEE (reference sequence). The CDR3 DNA reads as TGTGCCAGCAGCTCCTTACTGAGGACGGGGAACACTGAAGCTTTCTTT. Its protein is CASSSLLRTGNTEAFF.

This clonotype was observed a few times. The J gene is TRBJ1-5, the V gene TRBV12-3 or TRBV12-4, with D unresolved. CDR3 length equals 12 residues. V lost 5 bases, J lost 9 bases, and 11 bases lay in between. The CDR3 nucleotides are TGTGCCAGCAGTGCCCCGGCGCGGCCCCAGCATTTT. It encodes CASSAPARPQHF.

This clonotype was seen repeatedly, ten times or more. The V and J genes are TRBV7-2 and TRBJ1-2, with 8 bases lining up with TRBD1. CDR3 length: 16 amino acids. Trimming removed 1 base from V and 3 bases from J; junction bases left unmatched: 7. Looked up from germline, CDR1 is SGHTA and CDR2 is FQGNSA. CDR3 coding DNA: TGTGCCAGCAGCTTAGACAGGGGGGCCTCCCACTATGGCTACACCTTC. Translated: CASSLDRGASHYGYTF.